This T cell receptor (beta chain) appears in the sequencing data of a study of tumor and adjacent non-tumor tissue in lung cancer. Study background: On average, productive TCRbeta reads reached about 4.17 million per sample.

No cell sorting was done before RNA was extracted from the tissue. More than 3 cm separated this lung sample from the edge of the tumor. Chemotherapy-naive patients with new lung cancer underwent thoracic surgery in China, August–late 2014. This clonotype came up many times. Its antigen remains unidentified. Three rounds of nested PCR, following a modified ARM-PCR protocol, produced the TCRbeta library. TCRdb ran MiXCR on the multiplex PCR reads and lists one entry per CDR3 protein. The table lists about 100,000 distinct CDR3 sequences, 55% to 65% of them singletons. Broader study findings: Compared with tumor, normal lung showed significantly lower TCR diversity. Top 100 clones took a larger repertoire share in normal lung.

The sample comprised distant non-tumor lung tissue. The TCR originated in a young man with non-small cell lung cancer.

The CDR3: CASTAAAGTGELFF. CDR3 sequence (DNA): TGTGCCAGCACCGCCGCGGCAGGGACCGGGGAGCTGTTTTTT. The gene calls are TRBV6-5 and TRBJ2-2; weak D call: TRBD1 (5 bases). Trimming took off 7 bases at V and 5 bases at J, with 14 bases between the two ends. The CDR3 extends over 14 amino acids. Germline V gene sequence: CDR1 MNHEY, CDR2 SVGAGI.